This paragraph reports one TCR beta chain. The antigen remains undetermined. V was clipped by 3 bases and J by 1 base, with 7 bases between them. CDR3 size: 13 residues. The germline gives CDR1 SQVTM, CDR2 ANQGSEA. The record originates from a study of post-analysis software for immune sequencing data. Unique molecular identifiers were carried by the TCR beta cDNA libraries. TCRdb analysed the PCR reads with MiXCR anew, one entry per CDR3 protein. Here the sample spans a few hundred thousand distinct CDR3 sequences, 35% to 45% being singletons. The study, taken as a whole, reports: Same-batch preparations were strongly co-clustered by F measure. Patients used a few TRBV segments, including TRBV5-6, TRBV5-1 and TRBV20-1, more often than controls.

The source of this sequence is a girl between 2 and 10 years old with multiple sclerosis. Sequenced sample: blood. The chain employs TRBV29-1 and TRBJ1-3, with D hard to call. The CDR3 DNA reads TGCAGCGTTGAGGCCGGGTCTGGAAACACCATATATTTT. Translated, it gives CSVEAGSGNTIYF.